The rows below give T cell receptor beta chains drawn from one sample of a study of response to subunit inactivated influenza vaccine. From the RT-PCR reads, TCRdb called clonotypes with MiXCR, one entry per CDR3 protein. There are about 530,000 distinct CDR3 sequences in the sample; about 12% occur only once, and approximately 10% lies in the top ten. This material consisted of PBMCs from blood, taken on the day of vaccination. Receptor source: a man between 50 and 59 years old who received an inactivated influenza vaccine. The CDR3 runs from the conserved cysteine through the conserved F or W. Fields, in order: V gene, D gene, J gene, clone size, CDR3 protein, CDR3 DNA. A D gene is named only where the DNA matches it firmly. Clone size, where shown, is once, few, many, or a class for clones that have expanded.

v_gene: TRBV29-1; d_gene: .; j_gene: TRBJ2-3; abundance: many; CDR3aa: CSVARGPTDTQYF; CDR3nt: TGCAGCGTTGCTAGAGGCCCCACAGATACGCAGTATTTT
v_gene: TRBV6-2/TRBV6-3; d_gene: .; j_gene: TRBJ1-1; abundance: .; CDR3aa: CASQGQPATEAFF; CDR3nt: TGTGCCAGCCAAGGACAGCCAGCCACTGAAGCTTTCTTT
v_gene: TRBV3-1; d_gene: TRBD2; j_gene: TRBJ2-1; abundance: .; CDR3aa: CASSLTSSGGASDEQFF; CDR3nt: TGTGCCAGCAGCCTCACTTCTAGCGGGGGGGCCTCGGATGAGCAGTTCTTC
v_gene: TRBV7-8; d_gene: .; j_gene: TRBJ1-1; abundance: few; CDR3aa: CASRLGPMGALRNTEAFF; CDR3nt: TGTGCCAGCAGACTAGGTCCCATGGGGGCTCTAAGGAACACTGAAGCTTTCTTT
v_gene: TRBV20-1; d_gene: TRBD1; j_gene: TRBJ1-1; abundance: .; CDR3aa: CSARRWVRDRDTEAFF; CDR3nt: TGCAGTGCTAGGAGATGGGTAAGGGACAGGGACACTGAAGCTTTCTTT
v_gene: TRBV4-3; d_gene: .; j_gene: TRBJ2-7; abundance: few; CDR3aa: CASSQVRGGVYEQYF; CDR3nt: TGCGCCAGCAGCCAAGTCCGCGGCGGAGTATACGAGCAGTACTTC
v_gene: TRBV5-1; d_gene: .; j_gene: TRBJ2-7; abundance: .; CDR3aa: CASSSAVGSDYEQYF; CDR3nt: TGCGCCAGCAGCTCTGCCGTTGGAAGTGACTACGAGCAGTACTTC
v_gene: TRBV2; d_gene: .; j_gene: TRBJ2-1; abundance: few; CDR3aa: CASSAGTQSLNEQFF; CDR3nt: TGTGCCAGCAGTGCCGGGACCCAATCCCTCAATGAGCAGTTCTTC
v_gene: TRBV10-2; d_gene: TRBD1; j_gene: TRBJ2-2; abundance: many; CDR3aa: CAGKDRGQELFF; CDR3nt: TGCGCCGGGAAGGACAGGGGGCAAGAGCTGTTTTTT
v_gene: TRBV29-1; d_gene: .; j_gene: TRBJ1-3; abundance: many; CDR3aa: CSALLRRSGNTIYF; CDR3nt: TGCAGCGCACTTCTCCGGAGGTCTGGAAACACCATATATTTT
v_gene: TRBV5-1; d_gene: .; j_gene: TRBJ2-7; abundance: .; CDR3aa: CASSPEVGHVYEQYF; CDR3nt: TGCGCCAGCAGTCCCGAGGTGGGACACGTCTACGAGCAGTACTTC
v_gene: TRBV3-1; d_gene: .; j_gene: TRBJ2-2; abundance: many; CDR3aa: CASSQSVGAGELFF; CDR3nt: TGTGCCAGCAGCCAAAGTGTTGGCGCCGGGGAGCTGTTTTTT
v_gene: TRBV11-2; d_gene: .; j_gene: TRBJ2-3; abundance: many; CDR3aa: CASSLVTGRGNTQYF; CDR3nt: TGTGCCAGCAGCTTAGTAACAGGGAGGGGGAATACGCAGTATTTT
v_gene: TRBV5-1; d_gene: .; j_gene: TRBJ2-5; abundance: many; CDR3aa: CASKNREYQETQYF; CDR3nt: TGCGCCAGCAAAAACAGGGAGTACCAAGAGACCCAGTACTTC
v_gene: TRBV12-3/TRBV12-4; d_gene: TRBD1; j_gene: TRBJ2-1; abundance: many; CDR3aa: CASNEPGQGTNEQFF; CDR3nt: TGTGCCAGCAACGAACCGGGACAGGGGACCAATGAGCAGTTCTTC
v_gene: TRBV5-1; d_gene: .; j_gene: TRBJ2-7; abundance: many; CDR3aa: CASSLETVYEQYF; CDR3nt: TGCGCCAGCAGCTTGGAGACAGTCTACGAGCAGTACTTC
v_gene: TRBV7-2; d_gene: .; j_gene: TRBJ2-4; abundance: .; CDR3aa: CASSAQGRLRDIQYF; CDR3nt: TGTGCCAGCAGCGCCCAGGGGCGGTTGAGGGACATTCAGTACTTC
v_gene: TRBV19; d_gene: .; j_gene: TRBJ2-1; abundance: .; CDR3aa: CASADRGLTYNEQFF; CDR3nt: TGTGCCAGCGCAGATAGGGGCCTTACCTACAATGAGCAGTTCTTC
v_gene: TRBV3-1; d_gene: .; j_gene: TRBJ2-3; abundance: .; CDR3aa: CASSQDQGGRAQYF; CDR3nt: TGTGCCAGCAGCCAAGATCAAGGGGGGCGCGCGCAGTATTTT
v_gene: TRBV6-5; d_gene: .; j_gene: TRBJ2-6; abundance: many; CDR3aa: CASSYSKGTPGANVLTF; CDR3nt: TGTGCCAGCAGTTACTCGAAGGGGACCCCTGGGGCCAACGTCCTGACTTTC
v_gene: TRBV6-2/TRBV6-3; d_gene: .; j_gene: TRBJ2-5; abundance: few; CDR3aa: CASSYNGGKETQYF; CDR3nt: TGTGCCAGCAGTTACAACGGGGGCAAAGAGACCCAGTACTTC
v_gene: TRBV5-1; d_gene: .; j_gene: TRBJ2-5; abundance: .; CDR3aa: CASSSGALGETQYF; CDR3nt: TGCGCCAGCAGTTCAGGGGCACTGGGAGAGACCCAGTACTTC
v_gene: TRBV12-3/TRBV12-4; d_gene: .; j_gene: TRBJ2-5; abundance: .; CDR3aa: CASSSTAWEETQYF; CDR3nt: TGTGCCAGCAGTTCGACAGCCTGGGAAGAGACCCAGTACTTC
v_gene: TRBV6-1; d_gene: .; j_gene: TRBJ1-6; abundance: .; CDR3aa: CASRVTGVNSPLHF; CDR3nt: TGTGCCAGCAGAGTGACGGGAGTAAATTCACCCCTCCACTTT
v_gene: TRBV28; d_gene: .; j_gene: TRBJ2-6; abundance: many; CDR3aa: CASSGTNVLTF; CDR3nt: TGTGCCAGCAGCGGAACCAACGTCCTGACTTTC
v_gene: TRBV20-1; d_gene: .; j_gene: TRBJ2-7; abundance: .; CDR3aa: CSARAGGYEQYF; CDR3nt: TGCAGTGCTAGGGCCGGCGGTTACGAGCAGTACTTC
v_gene: TRBV28; d_gene: .; j_gene: TRBJ2-5; abundance: .; CDR3aa: CASSFGTIEETQYF; CDR3nt: TGTGCCAGCAGTTTCGGGACAATCGAAGAGACCCAGTACTTC
v_gene: TRBV6-2/TRBV6-3; d_gene: .; j_gene: TRBJ2-4; abundance: .; CDR3aa: CASSNPDSGIQYF; CDR3nt: TGTGCCAGCAGTAACCCGGACAGCGGCATTCAGTACTTC
v_gene: TRBV7-9; d_gene: TRBD1; j_gene: TRBJ2-3; abundance: few; CDR3aa: CASSDRDRGRYF; CDR3nt: TGTGCCAGCAGCGACCGGGACAGGGGTCGGTATTTT
v_gene: TRBV12-3/TRBV12-4; d_gene: TRBD1; j_gene: TRBJ1-5; abundance: many; CDR3aa: CASSSGQGSQPQHF; CDR3nt: TGTGCCAGCAGTTCTGGACAGGGAAGTCAGCCCCAGCATTTT
v_gene: TRBV28; d_gene: TRBD2; j_gene: TRBJ2-1; abundance: .; CDR3aa: CASSLFPSGSDEQFF; CDR3nt: TGTGCCAGCAGTTTATTCCCTAGCGGGAGTGATGAGCAGTTCTTC
v_gene: TRBV3-1; d_gene: .; j_gene: TRBJ2-1; abundance: many; CDR3aa: CASSQDLILYNEQFF; CDR3nt: TGTGCCAGCAGCCAAGATCTTATCCTATACAATGAGCAGTTCTTC
v_gene: TRBV20-1; d_gene: TRBD2; j_gene: TRBJ2-1; abundance: few; CDR3aa: CSARDPLAGWENEQFF; CDR3nt: TGCAGTGCTAGAGACCCCCTAGCGGGGTGGGAGAATGAGCAGTTCTTC
v_gene: TRBV29-1; d_gene: .; j_gene: TRBJ2-6; abundance: .; CDR3aa: CSVDIGANVLTF; CDR3nt: TGCAGCGTTGACATAGGGGCCAACGTCCTGACTTTC
v_gene: TRBV27; d_gene: .; j_gene: TRBJ2-7; abundance: .; CDR3aa: CASSFGSNLPYEQYF; CDR3nt: TGTGCCAGCAGTTTTGGATCTAACCTCCCCTACGAGCAGTACTTC
v_gene: TRBV28; d_gene: .; j_gene: TRBJ2-2; abundance: few; CDR3aa: CASSSVPGHGELFF; CDR3nt: TGTGCCAGCAGTTCGGTCCCAGGTCACGGGGAGCTGTTTTTT